The text below deals with one TCR beta chain. The trim removed 0 bases at V and 5 bases at J, leaving 10 bases unmatched. The CDR3 loop spans 16 amino acids. The source of the sample is a study of blood T cell repertoires in COVID-19. Turning to the study itself: From T cells, B-cell-depleted T cells, or PBMCs came the material, which was cDNA or gDNA.

How the authors handled the data: Estimated nucleated cell counts came from reference gene primer amplification. Using immunoSEQ multiplex PCR, the repertoire was profiled, and TCRdb retains in-frame clones only, with some absent. The V and J calls and clone size are taken from that table; D and trimming were inferred from the DNA. The sample holds about 240,000 clones, roughly 80% seen once. Sequencing was performed on peripheral blood. The sequence was collected from an elderly woman with acute or convalescent COVID-19. The V call is TRBV5-3, the J call TRBJ2-5; TRBD1 matches at 7 bases. TRBV5-3 is an ORF for which the function is uncertain. CDR3 loop: CARSLEGAEGVETQYF. The CDR3 DNA sequence: TGTGCCAGAAGCTTGGAGGGGGCCGAGGGAGTGGAGACCCAGTACTTC.